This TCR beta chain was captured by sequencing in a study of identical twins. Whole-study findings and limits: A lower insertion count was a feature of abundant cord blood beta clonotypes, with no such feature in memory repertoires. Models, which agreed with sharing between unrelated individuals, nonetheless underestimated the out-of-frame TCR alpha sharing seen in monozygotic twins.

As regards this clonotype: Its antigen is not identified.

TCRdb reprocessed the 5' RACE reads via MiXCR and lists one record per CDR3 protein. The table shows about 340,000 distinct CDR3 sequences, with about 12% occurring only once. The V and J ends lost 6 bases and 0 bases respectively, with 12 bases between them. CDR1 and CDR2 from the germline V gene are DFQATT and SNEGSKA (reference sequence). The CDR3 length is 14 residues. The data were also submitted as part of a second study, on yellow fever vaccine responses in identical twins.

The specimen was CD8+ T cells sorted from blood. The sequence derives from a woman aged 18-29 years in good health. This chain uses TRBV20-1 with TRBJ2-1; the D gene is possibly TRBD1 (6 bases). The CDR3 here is CSAKGQSSYNEQFF. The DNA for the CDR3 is TGCAGTGCAAAAGGACAGAGCTCCTACAATGAGCAGTTCTTC.